This TCR beta chain appears in the sequencing data of a study of long-term antiretroviral therapy in people with HIV. Details on this clone: What it recognizes is unknown.

At least one PBMC sample before ART and at least two after were required. Trimming shortened V by 2 bases and J by 5 bases, and 11 bases separated the two germline ends. CDR1 is MGHDK, CDR2 SYGVNS, per germline. The CDR3 has 14 amino acids. Study-level findings and limits: Clones that had undergone expansion before ART prevailed in the repertoire throughout all time points.

Sequencing used immunoSEQ v3.0 at survey level. Sequencing efforts were directed toward about 40,000-55,000 T-cell genomes per sample. Produced via immunoSEQ multiplex PCR; TCRdb's table is partial and in-frame only. The sample includes some 40,000 clones, more than 80% of them seen just once. J is TRBJ2-3 and V is TRBV25-1; D unresolved. The receptor was derived from a woman aged 50 to 60 with HIV. This sample comprised unsorted PBMCs, obtained 3.1 years after starting antiretroviral therapy. DNA of the CDR3: TGTGCCAGCAGTGAAAATGCCCGAGTAGATACGCAGTATTTT. This codes for CASSENARVDTQYF.